The following is a T cell receptor beta chain sequence with its context. These data belong to a study of T cells of healthy individuals. TCRdb analysed the 5' RACE reads with MiXCR anew, one entry per CDR3 protein. The sample gives about 96,000 distinct CDR3 sequences, under 20% of which show up once; about 6% is in the top ten. Germline CDR1 is DFQATT and CDR2 is SNEGSKA (reference sequence). The CDR3 covers 16 residues. J gave up 3 bases and V 0 bases, and 5 bases lay outside the gene matches. The TCR originated in a human donor in good health. The V call is TRBV20-1, the J call TRBJ2-2; 9 bases line up with TRBD2. CDR3 coding DNA: TGCAGTGCTAGAGATCCGGAGCGGGAGGACACCGGGGAGCTGTTTTTT. Protein product: CSARDPEREDTGELFF.